The present TCR beta chain was sequenced within a study of shared clonotypes between healthy human individuals. As for the study in general: Per donor, three plates held CD4 naive cells, three held CD4 memory, two held CD8 naive and one held CD8 memory. Study-wide results and caveats: Across subsets, estimated richness was generally greater for naive than for memory populations.

This CDR3 spans 12 amino acids. V lost 5 bases, J lost 5 bases, and 7 bases lay in between. Germline CDR1 reads SGHAT; CDR2 reads FQNNGV. On sorted subsets, replicate PCRs used about 0.2 ug DNA, or about 33,000 T cell genomes. Sequencing used immunoSEQ multiplex PCR; TCRdb keeps in-frame clones, though not all of them. The sample contains roughly 700,000 clones, around 91% of which appear only once. CD45RO+ cells plus CCR7-negative CD45RA+ TemRA cells formed CD8 memory. For this clone: No antigen is known for it.

The rearrangement joins TRBV11-2 to TRBJ2-1; no clear D gene. Sequenced input: memory CD8+ T cells from PBMCs. Subset described: CD45RO+ cells pooled with CCR7-negative TemRA cells. The sequence was obtained from a man aged 18 to 30 in good health. Some clones in this sample may be carry-over from other donors' samples. Written as DNA, the CDR3 is TGTGCCAGCAGCCACCTGCACAATGAGCAGTTCTTC. Protein sequence: CASSHLHNEQFF.